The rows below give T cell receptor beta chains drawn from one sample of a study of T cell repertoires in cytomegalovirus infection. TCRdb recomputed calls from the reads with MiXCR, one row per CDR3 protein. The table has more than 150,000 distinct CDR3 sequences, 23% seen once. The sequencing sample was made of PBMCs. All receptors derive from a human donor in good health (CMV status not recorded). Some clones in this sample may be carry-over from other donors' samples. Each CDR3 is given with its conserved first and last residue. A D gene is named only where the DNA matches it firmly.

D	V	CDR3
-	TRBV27	CASSAQLPDTQYF
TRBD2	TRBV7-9	CASSWSSGPEQFF
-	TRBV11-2	CASSLDRTEAGIPRSNQPQHF
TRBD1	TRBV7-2	CASGPDRAQPQHF
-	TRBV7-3	CASSLSLGGNYNEQFF
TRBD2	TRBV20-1	CRPKREVYNEQFF
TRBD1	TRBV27	CASSRQGDNQPQHF
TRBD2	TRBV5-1	CASRMSARRGAFTDTQYF
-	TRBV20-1	CSARGGRAGGSYEQYF
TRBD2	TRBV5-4	CASSPGLETDTQYF
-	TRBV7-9	CASSLNRQGQAFF
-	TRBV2	CASSKRDTGQEQYF
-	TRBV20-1	CSASVSEQYF
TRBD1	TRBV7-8	CASSLQGMETQYF
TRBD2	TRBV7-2	CASSLVAGGDVGEQYF
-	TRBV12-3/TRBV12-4	CASKQTGMNTEAFF